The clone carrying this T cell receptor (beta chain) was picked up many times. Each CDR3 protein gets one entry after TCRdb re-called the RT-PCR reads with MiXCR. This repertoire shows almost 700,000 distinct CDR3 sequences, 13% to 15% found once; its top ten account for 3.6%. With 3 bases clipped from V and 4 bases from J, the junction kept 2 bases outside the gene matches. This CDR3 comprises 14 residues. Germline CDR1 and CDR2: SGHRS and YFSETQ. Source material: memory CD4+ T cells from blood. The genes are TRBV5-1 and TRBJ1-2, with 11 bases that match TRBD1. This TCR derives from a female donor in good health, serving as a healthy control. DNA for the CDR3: TGCGCCAGCAGCTCCGGACAGGGGGCCTATGGCTACACCTTC. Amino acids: CASSSGQGAYGYTF. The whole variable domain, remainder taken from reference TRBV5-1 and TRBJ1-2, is KAGVTQTPRYLIKTRGQQVTLSCSPISGHRSVSWYQQTPGQGLQFLFEYFSETQRNKGNFPGRFSGRQFSNSRSEMNVSTLELGDSALYLCASSSGQGAYGYTFGSGTRLTVV.